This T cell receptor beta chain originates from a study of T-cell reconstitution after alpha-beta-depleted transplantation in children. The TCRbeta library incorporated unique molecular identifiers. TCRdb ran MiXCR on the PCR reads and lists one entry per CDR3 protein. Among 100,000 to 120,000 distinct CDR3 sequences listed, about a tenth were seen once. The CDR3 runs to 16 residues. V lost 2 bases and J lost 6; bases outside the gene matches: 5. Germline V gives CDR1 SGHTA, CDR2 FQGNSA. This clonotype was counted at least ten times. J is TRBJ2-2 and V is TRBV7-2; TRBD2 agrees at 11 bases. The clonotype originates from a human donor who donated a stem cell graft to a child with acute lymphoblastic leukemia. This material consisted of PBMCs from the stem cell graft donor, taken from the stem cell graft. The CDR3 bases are TGTGCCAGCAGCTTAACTAGCGGGAGTAGGGCCGGGGAGCTGTTTTTT. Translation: CASSLTSGSRAGELFF.